This T cell receptor (beta chain) was recorded in a study of blood T cell repertoires in COVID-19. On the study more broadly: Samples taken during acute and convalescent COVID-19 were collected in the United States, Italy and Spain. The analysed material was cDNA or gDNA that came from T cells, B-cell-depleted T cells, or PBMCs.

Remarks on this clone: At one of its ends the junction is not consistent with the germline gene, which may arise from a read error.

The protocol was immunoSEQ multiplex PCR, while the TCRdb copy is restricted to in-frame clones and leaves out a portion. The data contain about 150,000 clones, roughly 83% of them singletons. The CDR3 is 14 amino acids. Germline assignment: CDR1 SSHAT and CDR2 FNYEAQ (reference sequence). The clonotype was recovered from a woman aged 55-70 years with acute or convalescent COVID-19. The source material was peripheral blood. This chain links TRBV7-7 with TRBJ1-1; TRBD1 matches 7 bases. The CDR3 DNA reads TGTGCTAGCAGCTCGGACAGGACGAACACTGAAGCTTTCTTT. This translates into CASSSDRTNTEAFF.